The subject of this entry is one T cell receptor beta chain. Its cognate antigen is unknown. This entry belongs to a study of blood T cells in healthy people across ages. Germline V CDR1 and CDR2: SEHNR, FQNEAQ (reference sequence). CDR3 length: 15 residues. The V end lost 1 base, the J end lost 3 bases, and 7 bases lay between the germline ends. General study points: The fall in TCR beta diversity per million T cells was roughly linear with age.

PCR was performed a second time for about 6 to 11 cycles using a sample-barcoded 5' primer and a J-beta primer mix. TCRdb called the 5' RACE reads again in MiXCR, with one record for every CDR3 protein. The data contain around 500,000 distinct CDR3 sequences, around half of them singletons. Sequenced input: blood. The V call is TRBV7-9, the J call TRBJ2-6, with D hard to call. The receptor's source is an elderly man in good health. CDR3: CASSLGSGGANVLTF. DNA for the CDR3: TGTGCCAGCAGCTTAGGCTCAGGTGGGGCCAACGTCCTGACTTTC.